This TCR beta chain was sequenced in a study of T cells after yellow fever vaccination. This clonotype was picked up a small number of times. TCRdb recomputed calls from the 5' RACE reads with MiXCR, one row per CDR3 protein. The table records about 220,000 distinct CDR3 sequences, 6% to 8% of them present only once. The CDR3 loop spans 17 amino acids. Source: CD4+ T cells sorted from PBMCs, taken on the day of the yellow fever booster vaccination. The chain uses TRBV21-1 and TRBJ2-7. TRBV21-1 is marked as a pseudogene. The source is a man in his thirties or forties who received the YFV17D yellow fever vaccine. The CDR3 DNA reads TGTGCCAGCAGCAAGAAGATTTGGCGTACTCATCTAAAGGAGCAGTACTTC. Encoded protein: CASSKKIWRTHLKEQYF.